The 13 T cell receptor beta chains in this list originate from one sample, sequenced in a study of T-cell memory formation after mild COVID-19. TCRdb redid the calling of the 5' RACE reads with MiXCR, one entry per CDR3 protein. The sample lists 200,000 to 300,000 distinct CDR3 sequences; roughly 15% were seen once. Source material: PBMCs or a T cell subset sorted from them (not recorded which). Receptors were obtained from an adult woman who had mild COVID-19 (a few samples of this study predate the infection). Cell type and time point are not known.

Only a few counts were recorded for this clonotype. V is TRBV6-6 and J is TRBJ2-1, with 10 bases that match TRBD2. In germline, CDR1 is MNHNY, CDR2 SVGAGI (reference sequence). The CDR3 totals 15 residues. V lost 3 bases to trimming and J lost 5 bases; unmatched junction nucleotides: 4. CDR3 nucleotide sequence: TGTGCCAGCAGTTATGGAACTAGCGGGAACAATGAGCAGTTCTTC. Residues: CASSYGTSGNNEQFF.

This clonotype was recorded only once. The V and J genes are TRBV18 and TRBJ2-6; weak D call: TRBD2 (7 bases). This CDR3 spans 19 amino acids. CDR1 KGHSH and CDR2 LQKENI come from the germline V gene. Deletions cut 6 bases from V and 3 bases from J, with 24 bases between. CDR3: CASSQQRGALSGGANVLTF. CDR3 DNA: TGTGCCAGCTCGCAACAACGGGGGGCGCTCAGCGGTGGGGCCAACGTCCTGACTTTC.

Many counts were recorded for this clonotype. This chain uses TRBV9 with TRBJ1-3; no firm D call. This CDR3 has 15 amino acids. The V gene's germline CDR1 is SGDLS and CDR2 YYNGEE. Trimming took off 0 bases at V and 0 bases at J, with 7 bases between the two ends. Written as DNA, the CDR3 is TGTGCCAGCAGCGTAGGGAGTATCTCTGGAAACACCATATATTTT. Residues: CASSVGSISGNTIYF.

The chain joins TRBV6-5 to TRBJ1-5; 12 bases are a match to TRBD1. Germline V gene sequence: CDR1 MNHEY, CDR2 SVGAGI. The CDR3 is made up of 17 amino acids. J gave up 2 bases and V 3 bases, and 5 bases lay outside the gene matches. CDR3 sequence: CASSYGDRGQGNQPQHF. The CDR3 region has the DNA TGTGCCAGCAGTTATGGGGACAGGGGGCAAGGCAATCAGCCCCAGCATTTT.

To note about this clonotype: At one end the junction does not follow the germline gene, possibly because of a read error. The CDR3 coding sequence is TGCAGTGCTCGGGACAGTCTCACATATACGCAGTATTTT. It translates to CSARDSLTYTQYF. This rearrangement joins TRBV20-1 to TRBJ2-3; TRBD1 agrees at 7 bases. This CDR3 is 13 amino acids long. Germline loops: CDR1 DFQATT, CDR2 SNEGSKA (reference sequence).

This clonotype was counted between two and nine times. CDR3 sequence (DNA): TGCAGTGCTAGTCTTCTAGCGGGAGTTGAGACCCAGTACTTC. It specifies CSASLLAGVETQYF. V and J are TRBV20-1 and TRBJ2-5; the match to TRBD2 covers 10 bases. The V gene end was trimmed by 3 bases and the J gene end by 5 bases; junction bases not matched to a gene: 6. The CDR3 consists of 14 residues. The germline CDR1 and CDR2 sequences are DFQATT and SNEGSKA (reference sequence).

In this sample, this clonotype turned up a few times. The chain uses TRBV7-3 and TRBJ2-5, with 9 bases identical to TRBD2. The V gene end was trimmed by 4 bases and the J gene end by 4 bases; junction bases not matched to a gene: 7. Germline V CDR1 and CDR2: SGHTA, FQGTGA. This CDR3 is built from 15 residues. For the CDR3, the DNA is TGTGCCAGCAGCTCCCGGACTAGCGCAGGAGAGACCCAGTACTTC. As protein: CASSSRTSAGETQYF. The full variable domain, rest sourced from reference TRBV7-3 and TRBJ2-5, is GAGVSQTPSNKVTEKGKYVELRCDPISGHTALYWYRQSLGQGPEFLIYFQGTGAADDSGLPNDRFFAVRPEGSVSTLKIQRTERGDSAVYLCASSSRTSAGETQYFGPGTRLLVL.

The chain couples TRBV12-3 or TRBV12-4 to TRBJ1-1, with D perhaps TRBD1 (6 bases). The CDR3 is made up of 13 amino acids. V dropped 6 bases and J dropped 5 bases, with 13 bases sitting between them. The CDR3 DNA sequence: TGTGCCAGCAGAACGGACAGTCGGACTGAAGCTTTCTTT. Translating gives CASRTDSRTEAFF.

The chain joins TRBV19 to TRBJ2-3, with D unclear. This CDR3 has 14 residues. CDR1 and CDR2 from the germline V gene are LNHDA and SQIVND (reference sequence). With 1 base removed from V and 5 bases from J, the gap between germline ends came to 10 bases. The CDR3: CASSIGRCGDTQYF. CDR3 sequence (DNA): TGTGCCAGTAGTATAGGTCGGTGCGGAGATACGCAGTATTTT.

This clonotype was picked up a small number of times. V gene TRBV29-1 combines with J gene TRBJ2-3; TRBD2 aligns across 9 bases. Germline V CDR1 and CDR2: SQVTM, ANQGSEA. V was clipped by 3 bases and J by 1 base; unmatched bases: 5. The CDR3 extends over 15 amino acids. CDR3 nucleotide sequence: TGCAGCGTTGAGCCCCGACTAGCGGGCACAGATACGCAGTATTTT. Protein: CSVEPRLAGTDTQYF.

This clonotype was counted between two and nine times. The chain combines TRBV7-9 with TRBJ1-5; 7 bases agree with TRBD1. There are 15 residues in the CDR3. CDR1 is SEHNR, CDR2 FQNEAQ, per germline (reference sequence). The ends lost 1 base at V and 4 bases at J; junction bases unmatched: 4. In DNA form, the CDR3 reads TGTGCCAGCAGCTTAGGGGGGACAGTTAATCAGCCCCAGCATTTT. Residues: CASSLGGTVNQPQHF.

This sequence joins TRBV6-2 or TRBV6-3 and TRBJ1-5; D not resolved. V lost 0 bases to trimming and J lost 1 base, with 4 bases between them. This CDR3 region has 14 residues. Germline CDR1 is MNHEY and CDR2 is SVGEGT. Here the CDR3 DNA reads TGTGCCAGCAGTTACTCCTTGAGCAATCAGCCCCAGCATTTT. Its protein is CASSYSLSNQPQHF.

The gene calls are TRBV15 and TRBJ2-3; 8 bases line up with TRBD2. The length of the CDR3 is 16 residues. Per germline, CDR1 LNHNV and CDR2 YYDKDF (reference sequence). The junction had 4 bases not matched to a gene; V was cut back by 1 base and J by 1 base. CDR3 bases: TGTGCCACCAGCAGAGTATCGGGGGGGGGCACAGATACGCAGTATTTT. Its translation is CATSRVSGGGTDTQYF.